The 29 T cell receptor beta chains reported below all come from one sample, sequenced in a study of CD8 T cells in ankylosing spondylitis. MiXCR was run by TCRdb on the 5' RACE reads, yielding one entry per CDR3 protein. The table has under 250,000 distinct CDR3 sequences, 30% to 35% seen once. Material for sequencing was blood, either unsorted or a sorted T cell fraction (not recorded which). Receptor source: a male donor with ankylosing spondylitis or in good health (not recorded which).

CDR3 loop: CASSLYSGASGNTIYF. The CDR3 DNA sequence: TGTGCCAGCAGCTTGTACTCAGGAGCCTCTGGAAACACCATATATTTT. The chain couples TRBV5-6 to TRBJ1-3, with unresolved D. The CDR3 has 16 residues. Trimming removed 1 base at V and 0 bases at J, with 11 bases between. Germline V gene data show CDR1 as SGHDT and CDR2 as YYEEEE.

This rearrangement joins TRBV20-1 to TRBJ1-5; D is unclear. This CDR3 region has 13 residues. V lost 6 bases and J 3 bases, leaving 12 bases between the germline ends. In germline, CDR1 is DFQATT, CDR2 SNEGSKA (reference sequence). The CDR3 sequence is CSAREGFNQPQHF. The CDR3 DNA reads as TGCAGTGCCCGCGAAGGATTCAATCAGCCCCAGCATTTT.

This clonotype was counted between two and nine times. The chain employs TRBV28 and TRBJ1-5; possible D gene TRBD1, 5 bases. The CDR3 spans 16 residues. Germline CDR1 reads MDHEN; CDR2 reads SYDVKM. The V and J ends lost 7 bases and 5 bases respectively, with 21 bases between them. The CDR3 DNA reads TGTGCCAGCAACCGAATCCCAGGGAATATGGATCAGCCCCAGCATTTT. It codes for CASNRIPGNMDQPQHF. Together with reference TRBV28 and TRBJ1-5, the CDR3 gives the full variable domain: DVKVTQSSRYLVKRTGEKVFLECVQDMDHENMFWYRQDPGLGLRLIYFSYDVKMKEKGDIPEGYSVSREKKERFSLILESASTNQTSMYLCASNRIPGNMDQPQHFGDGTRLSIL.

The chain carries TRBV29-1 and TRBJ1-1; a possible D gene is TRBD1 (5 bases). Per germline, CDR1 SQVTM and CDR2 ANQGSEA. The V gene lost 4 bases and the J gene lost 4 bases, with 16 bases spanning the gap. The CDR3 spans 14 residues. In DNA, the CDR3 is TGCAGCGTTGGGCTGAGGCTTGGGGCCACTGAAGCTTTCTTT. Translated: CSVGLRLGATEAFF.

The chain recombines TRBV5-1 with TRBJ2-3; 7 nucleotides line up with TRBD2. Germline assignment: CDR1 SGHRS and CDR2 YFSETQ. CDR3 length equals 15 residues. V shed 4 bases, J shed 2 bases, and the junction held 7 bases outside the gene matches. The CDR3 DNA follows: TGCGCCAGCAGCCCCGGGGGGTTGCTCACAGATACGCAGTATTTT. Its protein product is CASSPGGLLTDTQYF.

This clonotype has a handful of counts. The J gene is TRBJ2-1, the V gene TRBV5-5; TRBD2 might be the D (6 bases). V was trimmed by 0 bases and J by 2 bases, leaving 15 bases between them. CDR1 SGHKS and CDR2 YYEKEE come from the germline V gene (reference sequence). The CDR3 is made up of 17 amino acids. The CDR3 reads CASSLEGGVGPYNEQFF. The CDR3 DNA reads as TGTGCCAGCAGCTTGGAAGGCGGGGTTGGCCCCTACAATGAGCAGTTCTTC.

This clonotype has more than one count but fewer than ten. The DNA of the CDR3 is TGTGCCAGCAGTCTCCCGGGTCAGGGTTACACCTTC. Its protein product is CASSLPGQGYTF. The chain employs TRBV12-3 or TRBV12-4 and TRBJ1-2; weak D call: TRBD1 (5 bases). This CDR3 is built from 12 residues. Trimming pared 5 bases from V and 11 bases from J, leaving 15 bases between.

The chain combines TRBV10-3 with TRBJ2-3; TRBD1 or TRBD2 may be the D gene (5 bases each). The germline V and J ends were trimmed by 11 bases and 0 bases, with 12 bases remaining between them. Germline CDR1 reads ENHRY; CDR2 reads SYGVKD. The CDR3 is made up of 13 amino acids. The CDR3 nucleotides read TGTGCCTACCGGGACCAAAGCACAGATACGCAGTATTTT. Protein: CAYRDQSTDTQYF.

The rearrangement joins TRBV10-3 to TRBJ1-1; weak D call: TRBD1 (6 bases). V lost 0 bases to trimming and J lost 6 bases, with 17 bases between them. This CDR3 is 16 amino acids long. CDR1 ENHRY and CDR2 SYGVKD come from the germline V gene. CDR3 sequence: CAISESWFEGGAEAFF. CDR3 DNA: TGTGCCATCAGTGAGTCCTGGTTTGAGGGGGGGGCTGAAGCTTTCTTT.

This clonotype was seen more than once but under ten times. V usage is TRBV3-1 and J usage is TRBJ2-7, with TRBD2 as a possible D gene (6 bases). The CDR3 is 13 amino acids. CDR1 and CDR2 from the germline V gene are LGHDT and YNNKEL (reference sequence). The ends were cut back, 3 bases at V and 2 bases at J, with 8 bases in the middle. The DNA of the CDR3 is TGTGCCAGCAGCCAGGGGGGTACCTACGAGCAGTACTTC. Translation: CASSQGGTYEQYF.

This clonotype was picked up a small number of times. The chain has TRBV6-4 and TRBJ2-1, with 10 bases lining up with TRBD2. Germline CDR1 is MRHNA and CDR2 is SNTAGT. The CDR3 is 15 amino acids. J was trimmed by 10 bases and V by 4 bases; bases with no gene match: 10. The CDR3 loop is CASSVKSGGALEQFF. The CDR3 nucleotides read TGTGCCAGCAGTGTAAAAAGCGGGGGGGCGCTAGAGCAGTTCTTC.

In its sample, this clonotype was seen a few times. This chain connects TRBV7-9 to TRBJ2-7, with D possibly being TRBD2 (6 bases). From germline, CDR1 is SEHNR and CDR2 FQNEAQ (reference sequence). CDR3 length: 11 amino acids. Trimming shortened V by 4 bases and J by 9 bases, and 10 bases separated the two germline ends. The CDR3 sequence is CASSSLGRQYF. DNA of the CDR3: TGTGCCAGCAGCTCCCTCGGGAGGCAGTACTTC.

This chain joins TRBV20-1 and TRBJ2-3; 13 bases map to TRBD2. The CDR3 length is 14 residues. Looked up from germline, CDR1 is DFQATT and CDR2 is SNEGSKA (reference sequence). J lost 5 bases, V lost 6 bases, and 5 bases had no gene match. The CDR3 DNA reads TGCAGTGCAAGGACTAGCGGGGGTCAAGATACGCAGTATTTT. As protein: CSARTSGGQDTQYF.

CDR3: CASSLPSGEVGDTQYF. DNA for the CDR3: TGTGCCAGCAGTTTACCTAGCGGGGAGGTTGGAGATACGCAGTATTTT. The chain combines TRBV12-3 or TRBV12-4 with TRBJ2-3; TRBD2 matches 9 bases. CDR3 size: 16 residues. Trimming cost V 2 bases and J 5 bases; bases outside gene matches: 8.

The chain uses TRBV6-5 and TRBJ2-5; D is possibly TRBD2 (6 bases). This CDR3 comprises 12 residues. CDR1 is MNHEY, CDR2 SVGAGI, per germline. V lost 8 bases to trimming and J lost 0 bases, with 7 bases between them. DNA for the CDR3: TGTGCCAGCGGGGGGTACCAAGAGACCCAGTACTTC. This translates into CASGGYQETQYF.

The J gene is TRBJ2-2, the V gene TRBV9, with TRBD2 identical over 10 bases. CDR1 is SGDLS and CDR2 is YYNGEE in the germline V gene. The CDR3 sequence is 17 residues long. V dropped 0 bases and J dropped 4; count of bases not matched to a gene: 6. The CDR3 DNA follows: TGTGCCAGCAGCGTAGATCCCGGGACTAGCGTCACCGGGGAGCTGTTTTTT. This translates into CASSVDPGTSVTGELFF.

In nucleotides, the CDR3 is TGCAGTGCTAGAGACGGGACACCTTTCGGCTACACCTTC. This sequence encodes CSARDGTPFGYTF. V is TRBV20-1 and J is TRBJ1-2; tentative D call: TRBD1 (6 bases). This CDR3 is built from 13 residues. V was shortened by 0 bases and J by 8 bases, with 13 bases between the two germline ends. Germline V gene data show CDR1 as DFQATT and CDR2 as SNEGSKA (reference sequence).

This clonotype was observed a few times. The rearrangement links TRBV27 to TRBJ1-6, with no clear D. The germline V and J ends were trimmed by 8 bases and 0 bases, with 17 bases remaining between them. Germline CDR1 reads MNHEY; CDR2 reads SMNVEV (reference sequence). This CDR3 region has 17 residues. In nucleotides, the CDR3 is TGTGCCAGCGGCCCGACACGGTTGAGCTCCTATAATTCACCCCTCCACTTT. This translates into CASGPTRLSSYNSPLHF.

CDR3 sequence: CASSLTTGNPGNTIYF. CDR3 DNA sequence: TGCGCCAGCAGCTTGACTACAGGGAATCCTGGAAACACCATATATTTT. This rearrangement joins TRBV5-1 to TRBJ1-3; tentatively, D is TRBD1 (6 bases). This CDR3 spans 16 amino acids. Germline CDR1 is SGHRS and CDR2 is YFSETQ. V was trimmed by 1 base and J by 2 bases, leaving 13 bases between them. The full variable domain, in which reference TRBV5-1 and TRBJ1-3 provide the parts outside the CDR3, is KAGVTQTPRYLIKTRGQQVTLSCSPISGHRSVSWYQQTPGQGLQFLFEYFSETQRNKGNFPGRFSGRQFSNSRSEMNVSTLELGDSALYLCASSLTTGNPGNTIYFGEGSWLTVV.

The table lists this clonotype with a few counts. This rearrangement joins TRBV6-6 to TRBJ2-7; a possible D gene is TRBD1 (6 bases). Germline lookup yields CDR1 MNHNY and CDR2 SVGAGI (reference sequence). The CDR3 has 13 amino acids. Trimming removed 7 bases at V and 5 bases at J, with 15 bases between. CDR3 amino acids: CASTQQGTHEQYF. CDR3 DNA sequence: TGTGCCAGCACCCAACAGGGAACCCACGAGCAGTACTTC.

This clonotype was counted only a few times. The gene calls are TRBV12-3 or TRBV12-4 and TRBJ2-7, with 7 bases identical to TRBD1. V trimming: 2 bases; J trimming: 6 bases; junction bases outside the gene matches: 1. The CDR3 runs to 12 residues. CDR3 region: CASSLWTGEQYF. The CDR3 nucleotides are TGTGCCAGCAGTTTATGGACAGGCGAGCAGTACTTC.

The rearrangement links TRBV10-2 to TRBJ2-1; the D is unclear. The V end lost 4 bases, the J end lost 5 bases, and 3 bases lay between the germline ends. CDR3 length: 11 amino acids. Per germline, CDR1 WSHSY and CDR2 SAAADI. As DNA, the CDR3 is TGCGCCAGCAGTGTTAACAATGAGCAGTTCTTC. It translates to CASSVNNEQFF.

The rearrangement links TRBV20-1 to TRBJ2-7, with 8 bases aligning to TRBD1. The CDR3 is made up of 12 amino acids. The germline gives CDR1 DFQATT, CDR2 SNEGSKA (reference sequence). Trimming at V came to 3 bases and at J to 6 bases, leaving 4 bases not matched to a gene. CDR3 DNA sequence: TGCAGTGCTAGGATAGACAGGGGCGAGCAGTACTTC. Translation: CSARIDRGEQYF.

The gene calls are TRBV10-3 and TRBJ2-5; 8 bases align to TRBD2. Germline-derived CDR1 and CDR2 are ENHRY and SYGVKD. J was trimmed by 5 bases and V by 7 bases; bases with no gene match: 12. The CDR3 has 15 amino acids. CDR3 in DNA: TGTGCCATCAATGATCGGGGGGGCCTAAGCGAGACCCAGTACTTC. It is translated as CAINDRGGLSETQYF.

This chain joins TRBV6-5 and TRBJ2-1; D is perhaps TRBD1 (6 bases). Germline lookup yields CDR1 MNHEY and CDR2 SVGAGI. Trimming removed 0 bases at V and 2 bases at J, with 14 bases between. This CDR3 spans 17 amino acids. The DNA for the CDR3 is TGTGCCAGCAGTTACTCGGAACCCTGGACAGCCTACAATGAGCAGTTCTTC. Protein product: CASSYSEPWTAYNEQFF.

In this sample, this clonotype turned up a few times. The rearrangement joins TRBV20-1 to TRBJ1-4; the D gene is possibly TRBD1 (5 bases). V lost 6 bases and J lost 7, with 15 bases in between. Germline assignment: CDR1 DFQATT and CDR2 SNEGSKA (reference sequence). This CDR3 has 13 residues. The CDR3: CSAPWGWGEKLFF. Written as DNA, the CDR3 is TGCAGTGCCCCATGGGGGTGGGGTGAAAAACTGTTTTTT.

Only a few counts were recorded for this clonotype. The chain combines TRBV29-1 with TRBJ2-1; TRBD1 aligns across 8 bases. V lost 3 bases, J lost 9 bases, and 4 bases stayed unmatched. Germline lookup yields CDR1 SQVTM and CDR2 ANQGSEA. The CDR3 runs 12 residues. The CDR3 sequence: CSVDRGRGEQFF. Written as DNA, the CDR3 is TGCAGCGTTGACAGGGGGCGAGGTGAGCAGTTCTTC.

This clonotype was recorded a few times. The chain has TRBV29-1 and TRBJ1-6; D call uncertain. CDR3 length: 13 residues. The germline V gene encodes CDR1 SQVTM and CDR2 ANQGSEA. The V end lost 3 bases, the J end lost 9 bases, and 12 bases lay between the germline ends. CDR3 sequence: CSVEMGEGSPLHF. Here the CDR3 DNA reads TGCAGCGTTGAGATGGGCGAGGGTTCACCCCTCCACTTT.

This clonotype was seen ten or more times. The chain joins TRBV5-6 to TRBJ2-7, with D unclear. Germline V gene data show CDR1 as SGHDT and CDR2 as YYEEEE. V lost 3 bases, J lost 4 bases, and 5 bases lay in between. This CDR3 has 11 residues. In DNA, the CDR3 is TGTGCCAGCAGCTGGGGATACGAGCAGTACTTC. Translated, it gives CASSWGYEQYF.